Shown below are 30 T cell receptor beta chains from a single sample sequenced in a study of blood T cells in healthy people across ages. Using a J-beta primer mix together with a sample-barcoded 5' primer, a second PCR was run for roughly 6 to 12 cycles. TCRdb passed the 5' RACE reads through MiXCR, listing each CDR3 protein once. The repertoire includes 1.5 million to 1.8 million distinct CDR3 sequences, roughly two fifths of them detected once, and approximately 4% sits in the top ten. Sequencing was done on a sample of blood. These receptors were taken from a young woman in good health.

This rearrangement joins TRBV7-9 to TRBJ1-2, with D perhaps TRBD1 (5 bases). Germline CDR1 SEHNR, CDR2 FQNEAQ (reference sequence). V shed 1 base and J shed 0 bases, with 12 bases lying between them. The CDR3 contains 16 residues. DNA of the CDR3: TGTGCCAGCAGCTTAGGACCGGGACGCTCTAACTATGGCTACACCTTC. Its protein is CASSLGPGRSNYGYTF. The full variable domain, completed using reference TRBV7-9 and TRBJ1-2, is DTGVSQNPRHKITKRGQNVTFRCDPISEHNRLYWYRQTLGQGPEFLTYFQNEAQLEKSRLLSDRFSAERPKGSFSTLEIQRTEQGDSAMYLCASSLGPGRSNYGYTFGSGTRLTVV.

The gene calls are TRBV5-1 and TRBJ1-3, with D hard to call. Trimming removed 4 bases from V and 0 bases from J, with 5 bases in between. Per the germline V gene, CDR1 is SGHRS and CDR2 is YFSETQ. The CDR3 sequence is 13 residues long. The CDR3: CASSKTSGNTIYF. CDR3 DNA sequence: TGCGCCAGCAGCAAAACCTCTGGAAACACCATATATTTT.

The chain uses TRBV21-1 and TRBJ2-7. TRBV21-1 is shown as a pseudogene. This CDR3 contains 14 residues. This CDR3 is CASSPASCRTEQYF. In nucleotides, the CDR3 is TGTGCCAGCAGCCCTGCCTCATGTCGAACCGAGCAGTACTTC.

The chain recombines TRBV12-3 or TRBV12-4 with TRBJ2-1, with TRBD2 matching 8 bases. V gave up 9 bases and J gave up 12 bases; unmatched junction bases: 19. This CDR3 is built from 15 residues. The DNA for the CDR3 is TGTGCCAGAAGTACCCCTCGGACTAGCAAGGATGTGCAGTTCTTC. Its protein product is CARSTPRTSKDVQFF.

The chain employs TRBV12-3 or TRBV12-4 and TRBJ1-5, with D possibly matching TRBD1 (5 bases). V was clipped by 1 base and J by 3 bases, with 7 bases between them. The CDR3 is made up of 14 amino acids. DNA for the CDR3: TGTGCCAGCAGTTTAGAGGGGCACAATCAGCCCCAGCATTTT. Protein sequence: CASSLEGHNQPQHF.

The rearrangement links TRBV20-1 to TRBJ2-1; 9 bases align to TRBD2. The J call may be in error: the DNA end matches TRBJ2-7 better. This CDR3 is 14 amino acids long. CDR1 and CDR2 from the germline V gene are DFQATT and SNEGSKA (reference sequence). DNA for the CDR3: TGCAGTGCGAGCCTAGCGGGGCTCTACAATGAGCAGTACTTC. Translating gives CSASLAGLYNEQYF.

This clonotype was seen a handful of times. The rearrangement joins TRBV7-2 to TRBJ2-5; 11 nucleotides line up with TRBD1. The trim removed 5 bases at V and 2 bases at J, leaving 7 bases unmatched. This CDR3 comprises 16 residues. Germline V lookup: CDR1 SGHTA, CDR2 FQGNSA. The DNA of the CDR3 is TGTGCCAGCAGCCAACTGGGACAGGGGGTTCAAGAGACCCAGTACTTC. Translated, it gives CASSQLGQGVQETQYF.

This clonotype appeared a few times. V is TRBV11-3 and J is TRBJ2-1, with a possible D match to TRBD1 (6 bases). The CDR3 runs 10 residues. V was trimmed by 4 bases and J by 13 bases, leaving 8 bases between them. Germline V gene lookup returns CDR1 SGHNT and CDR2 YENEEA. The CDR3, as DNA: TGTGCCAGCAGCTCGGACAGACAGTTCTTC. Translation: CASSSDRQFF.

This clonotype has just a few counts. V gene TRBV6-2 or TRBV6-3 combines with J gene TRBJ2-1; possible D gene TRBD2, 7 bases. The ends were cut back, 2 bases at V and 9 bases at J, with 14 bases in the middle. Germline V gives CDR1 MNHEY, CDR2 SVGEGT. The CDR3 is 14 residues long. The CDR3 region has the DNA TGTGCCAGCAGTTACAGGGGGGGCCAGAGTGAGCAGTTCTTC. Translation gives CASSYRGGQSEQFF.

This clonotype came up a few times. V and J are TRBV20-1 and TRBJ2-1; TRBD2 matches at 9 bases. The germline gives CDR1 DFQATT, CDR2 SNEGSKA (reference sequence). The CDR3 loop spans 14 amino acids. V lost 7 bases and J lost 5; bases outside the gene matches: 9. In DNA form, the CDR3 reads TGCAGTGGCTCAAGTAGCGGGAGCAACAATGAGCAGTTCTTC. It codes for CSGSSSGSNNEQFF.

This chain uses TRBV19 with TRBJ2-3; no clear D gene. This CDR3 has 14 amino acids. V was clipped by 5 bases and J by 6 bases, with 15 bases between them. Germline V lookup: CDR1 LNHDA, CDR2 SQIVND (reference sequence). CDR3 nucleotide sequence: TGTGCCAGTAGTCTGGGTTGGCCACCCGATACGCAGTATTTT. Translation gives CASSLGWPPDTQYF.

This chain links TRBV7-9 with TRBJ2-5; the match to TRBD1 covers 12 bases. V was pared by 4 bases and J by 11 bases, with 11 bases of the junction left unmatched. This CDR3 spans 15 amino acids. CDR1 SEHNR and CDR2 FQNEAQ come from the germline V gene (reference sequence). CDR3 loop: CASSWDRGPYNEQYF. CDR3 nucleotide sequence: TGTGCCAGCAGCTGGGACAGGGGGCCCTACAATGAGCAGTACTTC.

J is TRBJ2-4 and V is TRBV20-1; TRBD1 agrees at 11 bases. The end of the DNA fits TRBJ2-5 better, so the J call may be wrong. Germline CDR1 DFQATT, CDR2 SNEGSKA (reference sequence). The CDR3 totals 12 residues. CDR3 bases: TGCAGTGCGGGACAGGGGGTGGAGACCCAGTACTTC. Protein sequence: CSAGQGVETQYF.

The rearrangement uses TRBV9 and TRBJ2-7; 10 positions match TRBD2. The CDR3 contains 16 residues. Unmatched junction bases numbered 9, after V lost 4 bases and J lost 2 bases. Germline V CDR1 and CDR2: SGDLS, YYNGEE. The CDR3 bases are TGTGCCAGCAGCCCCTTTGGAGCGGGGGGGACCTACGAGCAGTACTTC. Translated: CASSPFGAGGTYEQYF.

The chain employs TRBV28 and TRBJ2-4; D call uncertain. The DNA end favors TRBJ2-7, so the J call may be wrong. The CDR3 has 14 amino acids. From germline, CDR1 is MDHEN and CDR2 SYDVKM. The CDR3 DNA reads as TGTGCCAGCAGTTCCCTGAGCAGAACCTGCGAGCAGTACTTC. Protein: CASSSLSRTCEQYF.

The chain combines TRBV2 with TRBJ2-5; D possibly corresponds to TRBD1 (6 bases). The germline V and J ends were trimmed by 10 bases and 4 bases, with 13 bases remaining between them. Germline V gene lookup returns CDR1 SNHLY and CDR2 FYNNEI. The CDR3 is 12 residues long. CDR3 DNA sequence: TGTGCCACCAGGACAGACGGAGAGACCCAGTACTTC. This encodes CATRTDGETQYF.

This clonotype was seen more than once but under ten times. The chain carries TRBV7-2 and TRBJ1-2; maybe TRBD1 (6 bases). The CDR3 covers 16 residues. Trimming shortened V by 5 bases and J by 0 bases, and 16 bases separated the two germline ends. CDR1 is SGHTA and CDR2 is FQGNSA in the germline V gene. CDR3 nucleotide sequence: TGTGCCAGCAGCATGAGGAGACAGGAGGCTAACTATGGCTACACCTTC. Encoded protein: CASSMRRQEANYGYTF.

This clonotype appeared many times. The CDR3 spells CASSSGASNQPQHF. The CDR3 DNA is TGTGCCAGCAGTTCCGGGGCGAGCAATCAGCCCCAGCATTTT. This sequence joins TRBV7-9 and TRBJ1-5; possible D gene TRBD1, 5 bases. This CDR3 has 14 amino acids. V was shortened by 6 bases and J by 1 base, with 10 bases between the two germline ends. Germline V gene data show CDR1 as SEHNR and CDR2 as FQNEAQ (reference sequence). The whole variable domain, remainder taken from reference TRBV7-9 and TRBJ1-5, is DTGVSQNPRHKITKRGQNVTFRCDPISEHNRLYWYRQTLGQGPEFLTYFQNEAQLEKSRLLSDRFSAERPKGSFSTLEIQRTEQGDSAMYLCASSSGASNQPQHFGDGTRLSIL.

CDR3 coding DNA: TGCGCCAGCAGCCAAAGGAGGACGGGACAGGGTTACGAGCAGTACTTC. Its translation: CASSQRRTGQGYEQYF. V and J are TRBV4-1 and TRBJ2-7, with 9 bases fitting TRBD1. V was clipped by 2 bases and J by 4 bases; unmatched bases: 9. The CDR3 length is 16 residues. Germline V gives CDR1 MGHRA, CDR2 YSYEKL.

This clonotype was seen once. Sequence at one end of the junction differs from germline and may be a read error. The chain couples TRBV27 to TRBJ2-1; no reliable D call. Germline lookup yields CDR1 MNHEY and CDR2 SMNVEV (reference sequence). CDR3 length: 12 residues. As DNA, the CDR3 is TGTGCCAGCAGTTTTTCCCACAATGCGCAGTTCTTC. As protein: CASSFSHNAQFF.

At least ten counts were recorded for this clonotype. The chain carries TRBV28 and TRBJ2-1; D unclear. Germline lookup yields CDR1 MDHEN and CDR2 SYDVKM. CDR3 size: 10 residues. V shed 6 bases and J shed 9 bases, with 6 bases lying between them. CDR3 bases: TGTGCCAGCAGATCGGGTGAGCAGTTCTTC. It translates to CASRSGEQFF. Complete variable domain (other parts from reference TRBV28 and TRBJ2-1): DVKVTQSSRYLVKRTGEKVFLECVQDMDHENMFWYRQDPGLGLRLIYFSYDVKMKEKGDIPEGYSVSREKKERFSLILESASTNQTSMYLCASRSGEQFFGPGTRLTVL.

The rearrangement joins TRBV20-1 to TRBJ2-1; D may be TRBD1 or TRBD2 (5 bases each). V lost 8 bases, J lost 12 bases, and 14 bases lay in between. There are 10 residues in the CDR3. The V gene's germline CDR1 is DFQATT and CDR2 SNEGSKA (reference sequence). The CDR3 DNA follows: TGCAGTTCCGGGACCCGAGGGCAGTTCTTC. This gives the protein CSSGTRGQFF.

The sample holds a few counts of this clonotype. The genes are TRBV6-6 and TRBJ2-1, with D unresolved. This CDR3 is built from 15 residues. Germline assignment: CDR1 MNHNY and CDR2 SVGAGI (reference sequence). V dropped 5 bases and J dropped 6 bases, with 17 bases sitting between them. The CDR3 protein is CASSKSDPLINEQFF. In DNA, the CDR3 is TGTGCCAGCAGTAAATCGGACCCCCTAATCAATGAGCAGTTCTTC.

This clonotype was seen a handful of times. V is TRBV4-2 and J is TRBJ2-1; D is undetermined. Trimming pared 0 bases from V and 8 bases from J, leaving 8 bases between. The germline CDR1 and CDR2 sequences are LGHNA and YNFKEQ. The length of the CDR3 is 13 residues. CDR3 coding DNA: TGTGCCAGCAGCCAAGACCCAGCTTATGAGCAGTTCTTC. Protein: CASSQDPAYEQFF.

The chain employs TRBV20-1 and TRBJ1-4, with 7 positions matching TRBD1. Trimming cost V 3 bases and J 2 bases; bases outside gene matches: 6. In germline, CDR1 is DFQATT, CDR2 SNEGSKA (reference sequence). This CDR3 contains 15 residues. DNA for the CDR3: TGCAGTGCTAGGTCGGACAGGAAGACTAATGAAAAACTGTTTTTT. Its protein product is CSARSDRKTNEKLFF.

Points on this clonotype: Relative to the germline gene, one junction end is altered; a read error may explain this. The chain has TRBV4-1 and TRBJ2-7; possibly TRBD2 for D (7 bases). The germline V gene encodes CDR1 MGHRA and CDR2 YSYEKL. This CDR3 has 13 amino acids. The CDR3: CAGSQGGGYEQYF. CDR3 DNA: TGCGCCGGCAGCCAAGGGGGGGGGTACGAGCAGTACTTC.

At least ten counts were recorded for this clonotype. This sequence joins TRBV7-2 and TRBJ1-2; D uncertain. V lost 1 base and J lost 8, with 8 bases in between. The CDR3 is 12 amino acids. Germline V gene sequence: CDR1 SGHTA, CDR2 FQGNSA. CDR3 coding DNA: TGTGCCAGCAGCTTAGTGCGGGTCGGCTACACCTTC. Translation gives CASSLVRVGYTF.

This clonotype was observed a handful of times. CDR3 amino acids: CASSLASPTNYGYTF. As DNA, the CDR3 is TGCGCCAGCAGCTTGGCCAGCCCTACTAACTATGGCTACACCTTC. This chain connects TRBV5-1 to TRBJ1-2; D unresolved. CDR1 and CDR2 from the germline V gene are SGHRS and YFSETQ. The V gene lost 0 bases and the J gene lost 0 bases, with 9 bases spanning the gap. The length of the CDR3 is 15 residues.

The chain employs TRBV15 and TRBJ2-1; 11 bases map to TRBD2. Germline CDR1 reads LNHNV; CDR2 reads YYDKDF (reference sequence). The CDR3 is 16 residues long. The junction had 5 bases not matched to a gene; V was cut back by 0 bases and J by 7 bases. This chain's CDR3 is CATSRDLAGGLNEQFF. DNA of the CDR3: TGTGCCACCAGCAGAGACCTAGCGGGAGGCCTTAATGAGCAGTTCTTC.

This clonotype was recorded a few times. The J gene is TRBJ2-7, the V gene TRBV2; 7 bases agree with TRBD1. V trimming: 2 bases; J trimming: 2 bases; junction bases outside the gene matches: 9. Germline lookup yields CDR1 SNHLY and CDR2 FYNNEI. The CDR3 is made up of 16 amino acids. CDR3 coding DNA: TGTGCCAGCAGTGAATGGTGGCAGGGGGTTACCTACGAGCAGTACTTC. Translated: CASSEWWQGVTYEQYF.